This TCR beta chain was captured in a study of Ad26.COV2.S vaccination and SARS-CoV-2 variants. Using immunoSEQ multiplex PCR, the repertoire was profiled, and TCRdb retains in-frame clones only, with some absent. This sample carries some 300,000 clones, just over 85% of them seen once, and the ten largest clones take approximately 1.9%. The treatment was: 19 received Ad26.COV2.S at low or high dose, single or two shots; 5 received placebo; per-sample allocation not given. Samples analyzed were those drawn on day 63 after the first vaccine or placebo injection. It was an adult aged 18-55 years in Boston who was the donor. CDR1 is LNHDA, CDR2 SQIVND, per germline (reference sequence). This CDR3 comprises 13 residues. The junction had 12 bases not matched to a gene; V was cut back by 10 bases and J by 7 bases.

The chain couples TRBV19 to TRBJ2-7; 8 nucleotides match TRBD2. The source material was peripheral blood, sampled in a trial of Ad26.COV2.S vaccine versus placebo. The origin of this receptor is a person between 18 and 60 years old who received the Ad26.COV2.S COVID-19 vaccine or a placebo. CDR3 nucleotides: TGTGCCACCTCAAGCGGGAGCGAGGGGGAGCAGTACTTC. Its protein product is CATSSGSEGEQYF.